Included here is one TCR beta chain sequence, with context. Its target is unknown. Building the TCR beta libraries relied on iRepertoire HTBI primers, and CDR3 regions underwent Arm-PCR. Using its own MiXCR run on the multiplex PCR reads, TCRdb lists one record per CDR3 protein. Of 600,000 to 850,000 distinct CDR3 sequences in the sample, about 32% were seen once. Looked up from germline, CDR1 is DFQATT and CDR2 is SNEGSKA (reference sequence). With 3 bases removed from V and 5 bases from J, the gap between germline ends came to 13 bases. This CDR3 contains 13 residues. The time point here: persistent/refractory GD, antithyroid drugs over 5 years with positive TRAb. Preparation of the TCR library used RNA extracted from PBMCs. The data derive from a study of regulatory T cells in long-lasting Graves disease. Study-wide points: Patients whose Graves' disease persisted exhibited lower TCR diversity than those newly diagnosed.

Specimen: peripheral blood mononuclear cells (PBMCs), collected when the disease was refractory, from a patient treated with antithyroid drugs. This TCR came from a female donor with Graves disease. The chain links TRBV20-1 to TRBJ2-5; D may be TRBD2 (6 bases). CDR3 DNA: TGCAGTGCTAGCGGGAGAAGTGAGGAGACCCAGTACTTC. Protein: CSASGRSEETQYF.